The 28 T cell receptor beta chains presented below share a single source sample, sequenced in a study of control samples from healthy donors and cancer patients. Some clones are missing from TCRdb's copy, which holds only in-frame ones; the method was immunoSEQ multiplex PCR. Of 40,000 to 50,000 clones listed, approximately 87% are singletons. Sequencing was performed on blood. These receptors all come from a man between 60 and 70 years old in good health.

As for this clone: This same CDR3 is encoded by further DNA sequences in the sample. The chain has TRBV5-6 and TRBJ2-7; D unclear. The CDR3 sequence is 16 residues long. Germline-derived CDR1 and CDR2 are SGHDT and YYEEEE. V was shortened by 0 bases and J by 3 bases, with 16 bases between the two germline ends. CDR3 in DNA: TGTGCCAGCAGCTTGGCCGCTCGTAGGGATGGCTACGAGCAGTACTTC. It is translated as CASSLAARRDGYEQYF. The full variable domain, its missing parts supplied by reference TRBV5-6 and TRBJ2-7, is DAGVTQSPTHLIKTRGQQVTLRCSPKSGHDTVSWYQQALGQGPQFIFQYYEEEERQRGNFPDRFSGHQFPNYSSELNVNALLLGDSALYLCASSLAARRDGYEQYFGPGTRLTVT.

The CDR3 DNA is TGTGCCAGCAGCCAGACGCGACAGGGGGCGCACACCGGGGAGCTGTTTTTT. It translates to CASSQTRQGAHTGELFF. The chain uses TRBV5-5 and TRBJ2-2, with TRBD1 matching over 10 bases. CDR1 and CDR2 (germline): SGHKS, YYEKEE (reference sequence). J lost 3 bases, V lost 4 bases, and 9 bases had no gene match. This CDR3 is built from 17 residues.

The chain employs TRBV28 and TRBJ1-2; D possibly corresponds to TRBD1 (5 bases). CDR3 length: 15 amino acids. V shed 0 bases and J shed 4 bases, with 12 bases lying between them. CDR1 and CDR2 from the germline V gene are MDHEN and SYDVKM. CDR3 protein: CASSLWVRVGYGYTF. DNA of the CDR3: TGTGCCAGCAGTTTATGGGTCAGGGTCGGCTATGGCTACACCTTC.

The chain is built from TRBV6-6 and TRBJ1-1; 7 nucleotides line up with TRBD1. This CDR3 comprises 15 residues. The germline CDR1 and CDR2 sequences are MNHNY and SVGAGI (reference sequence). Trimming removed 5 bases from V and 6 bases from J; junction bases left unmatched: 12. The CDR3 DNA follows: TGTGCCAGCAGTGACGTAGGACAGGTTAATGCTGAAGCTTTCTTT. This codes for CASSDVGQVNAEAFF.

CDR3 region: CASSPGQGSPRSGYTF. The CDR3 nucleotides are TGCGCCAGCAGCCCTGGACAGGGATCCCCCCGGAGTGGCTACACCTTC. The gene calls are TRBV5-1 and TRBJ1-2; 8 nucleotides align to TRBD1. The CDR3 runs 16 residues. Germline V CDR1 and CDR2: SGHRS, YFSETQ. V shed 4 bases and J 7 bases; nucleotides not matched to a gene: 15.

CDR3 protein: CASSPPAGSEQYF. DNA for the CDR3: TGTGCCAGCAGCCCGCCAGCGGGGAGCGAGCAGTACTTC. This chain connects TRBV7-2 to TRBJ2-7, with TRBD2 identical over 7 bases. This CDR3 contains 13 residues. Germline CDR1 and CDR2: SGHTA and FQGNSA. The trim removed 5 bases at V and 6 bases at J, leaving 7 bases unmatched.

The V call is TRBV19, the J call TRBJ2-2, with D unclear. CDR3 length: 16 amino acids. Germline lookup yields CDR1 LNHDA and CDR2 SQIVND (reference sequence). The V and J ends lost 1 base and 3 bases respectively, with 12 bases between them. The CDR3 spells CASSIGGLRHTGELFF. As DNA, the CDR3 is TGTGCCAGTAGTATAGGAGGCCTAAGGCACACCGGGGAGCTGTTTTTT.

The rearrangement links TRBV6-4 to TRBJ2-1, with 11 bases identical to TRBD2. Germline CDR1 reads MRHNA; CDR2 reads SNTAGT. The CDR3 length is 15 residues. V shed 5 bases and J 3 bases; nucleotides not matched to a gene: 3. Here the CDR3 DNA reads TGTGCCAGCAGTACTAGCGGGAGAGGCTACAATGAGCAGTTCTTC. Translating gives CASSTSGRGYNEQFF.

The rearrangement uses TRBV4-1 and TRBJ1-1; 7 nucleotides line up with TRBD1. The CDR3 has 15 residues. J lost 0 bases, V lost 2 bases, and 3 bases had no gene match. CDR1 is MGHRA and CDR2 is YSYEKL in the germline V gene. The CDR3 DNA is TGCGCCAGCAGCCAACCGGACAGGCTGAACACTGAAGCTTTCTTT. Its protein is CASSQPDRLNTEAFF.

The chain is built from TRBV6-6 and TRBJ1-1, with 10 bases aligning to TRBD1. CDR1 and CDR2 from the germline V gene are MNHNY and SVGAGI (reference sequence). CDR3 length: 16 residues. V shed 6 bases, J shed 5 bases, and the junction held 12 bases outside the gene matches. DNA for the CDR3: TGTGCCAGCAGCGACGCGGGACAGGGGATGTGGACTGAAGCTTTCTTT. Translation: CASSDAGQGMWTEAFF.

The rearrangement uses TRBV29-1 and TRBJ1-1, with D perhaps matching TRBD1 (5 bases). CDR1 is SQVTM, CDR2 ANQGSEA, per germline. Trimming pared 5 bases from V and 1 base from J, leaving 14 bases between. The CDR3 spans 14 residues. In nucleotides, the CDR3 is TGCAGCGTTACACCGGGACGGGCGAACACTGAAGCTTTCTTT. It specifies CSVTPGRANTEAFF. The full variable domain, in which reference TRBV29-1 and TRBJ1-1 provide the parts outside the CDR3, is SAVISQKPSRDICQRGTSLTIQCQVDSQVTMMFWYRQQPGQSLTLIATANQGSEATYESGFVIDKFPISRPNLTFSTLTVSNMSPEDSSIYLCSVTPGRANTEAFFGQGTRLTVV.

The chain employs TRBV2 and TRBJ2-1, with TRBD2 identical over 13 bases. The V segment lost 5 bases and the J segment 8 bases; nucleotides outside the gene matches: 6. Looked up from germline, CDR1 is SNHLY and CDR2 is FYNNEI. The CDR3 has 15 residues. The CDR3 DNA reads as TGTGCCAGCAGTCGGACTAGCGGGAGTAGTGATGAGCAGTTCTTC. Its translation: CASSRTSGSSDEQFF. The complete variable domain, with remaining parts taken from reference TRBV2 and TRBJ2-1, reads EPEVTQTPSHQVTQMGQEVILRCVPISNHLYFYWYRQILGQKVEFLVSFYNNEISEKSEIFDDQFSVERPDGSNFTLKIRSTKLEDSAMYFCASSRTSGSSDEQFFGPGTRLTVL.

The chain links TRBV14 to TRBJ1-4, with a possible D match to TRBD1 (5 bases). CDR1 is SGHDN and CDR2 is FVKESK in the germline V gene. The CDR3 totals 15 residues. V lost 2 bases and J lost 4, with 11 bases in between. The CDR3 sequence is CASSQRQGLNEKLFF. The CDR3 nucleotides read TGTGCCAGCAGCCAACGGCAGGGTCTTAATGAAAAACTGTTTTTT.

This chain uses TRBV7-2 with TRBJ1-1; D unclear. The CDR3 contains 11 residues. Trimming shortened V by 5 bases and J by 6 bases, and 7 bases separated the two germline ends. Germline CDR1 is SGHTA and CDR2 is FQGNSA. CDR3 protein: CASSPKSEAFF. In DNA, the CDR3 is TGTGCCAGCAGCCCTAAGTCTGAAGCTTTCTTT.

V is TRBV28 and J is TRBJ1-6; 9 bases fit TRBD1. J was trimmed by 6 bases and V by 7 bases; bases with no gene match: 4. The CDR3 spans 14 residues. Germline values: CDR1 MDHEN, CDR2 SYDVKM. CDR3 protein: CASILQGANSPLHF. The CDR3 bases are TGTGCCAGCATCCTACAGGGGGCTAATTCACCCCTCCACTTT.

V gene TRBV24-1 combines with J gene TRBJ1-5, with D uncertain. The V gene's germline CDR1 is KGHDR and CDR2 SFDVKD. The germline V and J ends were trimmed by 0 bases and 2 bases, with 7 bases remaining between them. The CDR3 extends over 15 amino acids. CDR3 sequence (DNA): TGTGCCACCAGTGATTTGCACGGCGGCAATCAGCCCCAGCATTTT. Protein sequence: CATSDLHGGNQPQHF.

The chain is built from TRBV4-2 and TRBJ1-2, with no clear D. Per germline, CDR1 LGHNA and CDR2 YNFKEQ. V was trimmed by 0 bases and J by 6 bases, leaving 11 bases between them. This CDR3 has 14 residues. CDR3 residues: CASSQDAGRDGYTF. In nucleotides, the CDR3 is TGTGCCAGCAGCCAAGACGCGGGAAGAGATGGCTACACCTTC.

The rearrangement links TRBV7-9 to TRBJ2-5, with D perhaps TRBD2 (5 bases). Between the trimmed V and J ends, which lost 1 base and 7 bases, there was a span of 10 bases. CDR1 and CDR2 (germline): SEHNR, FQNEAQ (reference sequence). The CDR3 is made up of 13 amino acids. CDR3 DNA: TGTGCCAGCAGCTTAGGGGAGAGCGGGACCCAGTACTTC. The encoded protein is CASSLGESGTQYF. Full variable domain (rest looked up from reference TRBV7-9 and TRBJ2-5): DTGVSQNPRHKITKRGQNVTFRCDPISEHNRLYWYRQTLGQGPEFLTYFQNEAQLEKSRLLSDRFSAERPKGSFSTLEIQRTEQGDSAMYLCASSLGESGTQYFGPGTRLLVL.

This chain uses TRBV11-2 with TRBJ1-1; 9 bases align to TRBD1. Losses at the gene ends were 4 bases for V and 12 bases for J; bases not matched to a gene: 15. In germline, CDR1 is SGHAT, CDR2 FQNNGV. The CDR3 has 15 residues. The CDR3 nucleotides are TGTGCCAGCAGCTACCCTGGACAGGGGATCTATTCAACTTTCTTT. Amino acid sequence: CASSYPGQGIYSTFF.

V usage is TRBV18 and J usage is TRBJ2-3; D not certain. The length of the CDR3 is 13 residues. V was trimmed by 3 bases and J by 0 bases, leaving 4 bases between them. Germline V lookup: CDR1 KGHSH, CDR2 LQKENI. CDR3 protein: CASSPTSTDTQYF. CDR3 DNA sequence: TGTGCCAGCTCACCCACAAGCACAGATACGCAGTATTTT.

This chain links TRBV7-2 with TRBJ2-4; possible D gene TRBD2, 6 bases. Germline values: CDR1 SGHTA, CDR2 FQGNSA. V was pared by 0 bases and J by 3 bases, with 18 bases between. CDR3 length equals 18 residues. The CDR3 DNA reads TGTGCCAGCAGCTTAGCGCTTGGTATGGGGGGTGGCAAAAACATTCAGTACTTC. This sequence encodes CASSLALGMGGGKNIQYF.

The rearrangement links TRBV28 to TRBJ1-2; D unresolved. This CDR3 is 14 amino acids long. The germline V gene encodes CDR1 MDHEN and CDR2 SYDVKM. V was pared by 2 bases and J by 4 bases, with 11 bases between. This chain's CDR3 is CASSLGVGSYGYTF. In nucleotides, the CDR3 is TGTGCCAGCAGTTTAGGTGTCGGCAGCTATGGCTACACCTTC.

The chain employs TRBV6-5 and TRBJ2-3; D could derive from TRBD1 or TRBD2 (6 bases each). V shed 6 bases and J shed 2 bases, with 12 bases lying between them. The germline CDR1 and CDR2 sequences are MNHEY and SVGAGI. There are 14 residues in the CDR3. The CDR3 DNA is TGTGCCAGCAGGTTAGGGGGGTACACAGATACGCAGTATTTT. Protein: CASRLGGYTDTQYF.

The table lists this clone with a count of one. The genes are TRBV27 and TRBJ1-1, with D perhaps TRBD1 (6 bases). V lost 5 bases and J lost 4, with 23 bases in between. This CDR3 is built from 17 residues. The germline V gene encodes CDR1 MNHEY and CDR2 SMNVEV (reference sequence). CDR3 nucleotide sequence: TGTGCCAGCAGTACACTACGAAAAGGGGGGCCTCTCACTGAAGCTTTCTTT. It specifies CASSTLRKGGPLTEAFF.

V and J are TRBV19 and TRBJ1-5; TRBD1 matches at 7 bases. V lost 2 bases, J lost 3 bases, and 7 bases stayed unmatched. CDR3 length: 16 residues. Germline CDR1 LNHDA, CDR2 SQIVND (reference sequence). The DNA of the CDR3 is TGTGCCAGTAGTATAAACGTCAGGGGGTTCAATCAGCCCCAGCATTTT. Translated, it gives CASSINVRGFNQPQHF.

This chain joins TRBV6-2 or TRBV6-3 and TRBJ1-1; D is unresolved. CDR1 MNHEY and CDR2 SVGEGT come from the germline V gene. CDR3 length equals 14 residues. The V gene lost 2 bases and the J gene lost 0 bases, with 7 bases spanning the gap. DNA of the CDR3: TGTGCCAGCAGTTACACCAGTATGAACACTGAAGCTTTCTTT. The encoded protein is CASSYTSMNTEAFF.

The chain recombines TRBV6-5 with TRBJ2-5, with TRBD1 matching 7 bases. The CDR3 extends over 15 amino acids. From germline, CDR1 is MNHEY and CDR2 SVGAGI. With V trimmed by 4 bases and J by 6 bases, 11 bases remained unmatched. This chain's CDR3 is CASSLGNRGWKTQYF. The CDR3 DNA reads as TGTGCCAGCAGTTTGGGAAACAGGGGCTGGAAGACCCAGTACTTC.

The genes are TRBV15 and TRBJ1-1; D is uncertain. There are 14 residues in the CDR3. Germline loops: CDR1 LNHNV, CDR2 YYDKDF (reference sequence). Trimming took off 7 bases at V and 3 bases at J, with 15 bases between the two ends. CDR3 region: CATKVGRIDTEAFF. DNA of the CDR3: TGTGCCACCAAGGTTGGACGGATAGACACTGAAGCTTTCTTT. Full variable domain (rest looked up from reference TRBV15 and TRBJ1-1): DAMVIQNPRYQVTQFGKPVTLSCSQTLNHNVMYWYQQKSSQAPKLLFHYYDKDFNNEADTPDNFQSRRPNTSFCFLDIRSPGLGDTAMYLCATKVGRIDTEAFFGQGTRLTVV.